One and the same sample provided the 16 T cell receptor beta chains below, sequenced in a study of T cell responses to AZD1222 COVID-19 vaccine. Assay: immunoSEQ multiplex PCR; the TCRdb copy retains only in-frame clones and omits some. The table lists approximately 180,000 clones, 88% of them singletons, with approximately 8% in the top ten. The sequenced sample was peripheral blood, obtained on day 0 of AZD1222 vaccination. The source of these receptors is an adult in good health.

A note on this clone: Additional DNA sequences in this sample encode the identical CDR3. Here the CDR3 reads CASSYSGGGGNQPQHF. CDR3 bases: TGTGCCAGCAGTTACTCGGGCGGGGGAGGCAATCAGCCCCAGCATTTT. The V call is TRBV6-5, the J call TRBJ1-5; weak D call: TRBD1 (5 bases). The CDR3 spans 16 residues. The V end was cut by 0 bases, the J end by 2 bases, with 11 bases between. In germline, CDR1 is MNHEY, CDR2 SVGAGI.

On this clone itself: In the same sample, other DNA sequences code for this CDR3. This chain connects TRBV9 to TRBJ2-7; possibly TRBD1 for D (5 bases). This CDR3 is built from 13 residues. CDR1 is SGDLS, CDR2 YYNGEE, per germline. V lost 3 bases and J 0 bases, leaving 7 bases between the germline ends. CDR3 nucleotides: TGTGCCAGCAGCGAAGACAGCTCCTACGAGCAGTACTTC. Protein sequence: CASSEDSSYEQYF.

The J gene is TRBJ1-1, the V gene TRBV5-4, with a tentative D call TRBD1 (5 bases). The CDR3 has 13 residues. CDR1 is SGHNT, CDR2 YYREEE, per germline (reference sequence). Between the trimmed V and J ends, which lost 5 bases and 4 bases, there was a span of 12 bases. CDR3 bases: TGTGCCAGCAGTTCTGGGGGTAGCACTGAAGCTTTCTTT. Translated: CASSSGGSTEAFF.

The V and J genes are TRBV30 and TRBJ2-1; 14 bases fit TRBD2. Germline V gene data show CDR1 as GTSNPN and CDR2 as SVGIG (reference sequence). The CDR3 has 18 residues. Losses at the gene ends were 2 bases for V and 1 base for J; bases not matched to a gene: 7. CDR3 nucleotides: TGTGCCTGGAGTTCGACTAGCGGGGGGGCTAGGTCCTACAATGAGCAGTTCTTC. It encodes CAWSSTSGGARSYNEQFF.

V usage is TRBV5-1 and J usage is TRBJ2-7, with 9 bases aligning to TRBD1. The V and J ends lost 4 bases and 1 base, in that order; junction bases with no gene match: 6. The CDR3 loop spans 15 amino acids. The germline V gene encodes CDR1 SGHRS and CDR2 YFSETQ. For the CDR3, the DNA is TGCGCCAGCAGCGGGACAGGGAAGGGTTCCTACGAGCAGTACTTC. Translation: CASSGTGKGSYEQYF.

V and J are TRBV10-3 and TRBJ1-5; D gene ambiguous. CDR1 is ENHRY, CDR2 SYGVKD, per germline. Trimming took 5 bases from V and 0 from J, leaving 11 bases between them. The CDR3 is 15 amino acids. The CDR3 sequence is CAISRAGDSNQPQHF. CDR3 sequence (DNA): TGTGCCATCAGTAGGGCCGGGGATAGCAATCAGCCCCAGCATTTT.

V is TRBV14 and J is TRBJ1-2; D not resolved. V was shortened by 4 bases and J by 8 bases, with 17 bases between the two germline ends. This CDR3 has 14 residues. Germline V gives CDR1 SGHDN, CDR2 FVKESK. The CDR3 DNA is TGTGCCAGCAGCCCAGCCCGAACCCCCGGAGGCTACACCTTC. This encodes CASSPARTPGGYTF.

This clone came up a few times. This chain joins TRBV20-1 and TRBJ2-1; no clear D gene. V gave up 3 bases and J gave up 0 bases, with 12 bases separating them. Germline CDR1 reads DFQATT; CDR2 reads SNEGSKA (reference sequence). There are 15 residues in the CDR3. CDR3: CSASGVVSSYNEQFF. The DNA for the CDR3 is TGCAGTGCTAGTGGAGTTGTTAGCTCCTACAATGAGCAGTTCTTC.

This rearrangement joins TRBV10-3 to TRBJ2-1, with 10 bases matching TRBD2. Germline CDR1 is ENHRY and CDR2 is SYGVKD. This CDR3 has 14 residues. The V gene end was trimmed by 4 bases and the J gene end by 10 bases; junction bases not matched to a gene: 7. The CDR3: CAISGERGGPEQFF. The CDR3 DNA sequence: TGTGCCATCAGTGGGGAGCGGGGGGGCCCGGAGCAGTTCTTC.

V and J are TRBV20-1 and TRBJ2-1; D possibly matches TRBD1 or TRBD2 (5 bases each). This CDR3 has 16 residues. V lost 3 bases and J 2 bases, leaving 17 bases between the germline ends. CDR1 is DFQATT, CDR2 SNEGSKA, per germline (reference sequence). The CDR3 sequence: CSASPRAGQAYNEQFF. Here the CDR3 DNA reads TGCAGTGCTAGTCCCAGGGCGGGCCAAGCCTACAATGAGCAGTTCTTC.

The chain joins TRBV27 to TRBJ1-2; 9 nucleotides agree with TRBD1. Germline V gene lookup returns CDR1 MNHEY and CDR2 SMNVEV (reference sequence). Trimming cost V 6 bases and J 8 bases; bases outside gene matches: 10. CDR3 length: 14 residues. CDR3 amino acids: CASSLLGTGLGYTF. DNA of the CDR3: TGTGCCAGCAGCTTGCTCGGGACAGGGTTAGGCTACACCTTC.

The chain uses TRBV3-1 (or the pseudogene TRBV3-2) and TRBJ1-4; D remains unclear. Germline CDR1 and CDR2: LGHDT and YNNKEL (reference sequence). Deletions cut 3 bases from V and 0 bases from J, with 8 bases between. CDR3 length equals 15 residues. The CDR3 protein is CASSQVLSTNEKLFF. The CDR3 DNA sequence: TGTGCCAGCAGCCAGGTACTCTCAACTAATGAAAAACTGTTTTTT.

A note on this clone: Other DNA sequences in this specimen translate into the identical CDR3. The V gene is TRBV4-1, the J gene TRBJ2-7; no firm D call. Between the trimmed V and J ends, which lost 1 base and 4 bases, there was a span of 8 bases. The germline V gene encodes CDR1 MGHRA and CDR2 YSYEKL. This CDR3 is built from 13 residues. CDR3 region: CASSQARSYEQYF. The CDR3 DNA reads TGCGCCAGCAGCCAAGCACGCAGTTACGAGCAGTACTTC.

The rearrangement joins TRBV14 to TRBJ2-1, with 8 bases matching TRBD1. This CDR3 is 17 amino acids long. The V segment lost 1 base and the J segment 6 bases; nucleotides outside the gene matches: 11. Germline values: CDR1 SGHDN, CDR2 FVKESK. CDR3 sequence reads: CASSQGLYRGSTNEQFF. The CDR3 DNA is TGTGCCAGCAGCCAAGGTCTCTACAGGGGGTCAACCAATGAGCAGTTCTTC.

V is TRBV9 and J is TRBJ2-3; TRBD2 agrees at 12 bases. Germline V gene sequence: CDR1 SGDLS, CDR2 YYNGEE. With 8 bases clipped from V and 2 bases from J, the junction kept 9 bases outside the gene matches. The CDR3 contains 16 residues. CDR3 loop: CASGKRLAGDTDTQYF. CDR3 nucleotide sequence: TGTGCCAGTGGCAAAAGACTAGCGGGGGACACAGATACGCAGTATTTT.

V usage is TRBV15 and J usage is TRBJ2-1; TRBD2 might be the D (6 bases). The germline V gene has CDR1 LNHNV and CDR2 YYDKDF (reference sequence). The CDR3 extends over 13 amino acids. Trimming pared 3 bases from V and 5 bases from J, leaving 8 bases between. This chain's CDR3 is CATSSRRDNEQFF. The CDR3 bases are TGTGCCACCAGCAGCCGGAGGGACAATGAGCAGTTCTTC.